The 18 T cell receptor beta chains reported below all come from one sample, sequenced in a study of identical twins. One entry per CDR3 protein, called by TCRdb with MiXCR from the 5' RACE reads. The table lists about 520,000 distinct CDR3 sequences, less than 25% of them singletons. These records were also assigned to another study, of T cells expressing NK-cell markers.

The sample taken for sequencing was CD4+ T cells sorted from blood. These receptors came from a young woman in good health.

In DNA, the CDR3 is TGCAGTGCTAGGACATTACTAGCGGGAGGCACAGATACGCAGTATTTT. Amino acids: CSARTLLAGGTDTQYF. The rearrangement joins TRBV20-1 to TRBJ2-3, with TRBD2 matching 11 bases. Unmatched junction bases numbered 6, after V lost 3 bases and J lost 1 base. Per germline, CDR1 DFQATT and CDR2 SNEGSKA (reference sequence). There are 16 residues in the CDR3.

This clonotype was detected only a few times. This sequence joins TRBV9 and TRBJ2-1, with D hard to call. This CDR3 spans 15 amino acids. The germline CDR1 and CDR2 sequences are SGDLS and YYNGEE. Trimming took 4 bases from V and 8 from J, leaving 19 bases between them. CDR3 bases: TGTGCCAGCAGCCCCCGGTGGGTAGGTAGGGATGAGCAGTTCTTC. This sequence encodes CASSPRWVGRDEQFF. Full variable domain (missing parts from reference TRBV9 and TRBJ2-1): DSGVTQTPKHLITATGQRVTLRCSPRSGDLSVYWYQQSLDQGLQFLIQYYNGEERAKGNILERFSAQQFPDLHSELNLSSLELGDSALYFCASSPRWVGRDEQFFGPGTRLTVL.

The V call is TRBV11-3, the J call TRBJ2-1; D tentatively fits TRBD1 or TRBD2 (6 bases each). Germline CDR1 SGHNT, CDR2 YENEEA. This CDR3 contains 14 residues. The V end was cut by 4 bases, the J end by 5 bases, with 12 bases between. CDR3 bases: TGTGCCAGCAGCTCGAGGGGGGCTAACAATGAGCAGTTCTTC. As protein: CASSSRGANNEQFF. Looking up the rest from reference TRBV11-3 and TRBJ2-1 gives the full variable domain: EAGVVQSPRYKIIEKKQPVAFWCNPISGHNTLYWYLQNLGQGPELLIRYENEEAVDDSQLPKDRFSAERLKGVDSTLKIQPAELGDSAVYLCASSSRGANNEQFFGPGTRLTVL.

This clonotype was found many times. This chain connects TRBV9 to TRBJ2-2, with D unclear. The V end lost 0 bases, the J end lost 6 bases, and 6 bases lay between the germline ends. Germline-derived CDR1 and CDR2 are SGDLS and YYNGEE. This CDR3 contains 13 residues. The CDR3 DNA reads as TGTGCCAGCAGCGTAGGGATCGCCGGGGAGCTGTTTTTT. This codes for CASSVGIAGELFF.

This clonotype was found a few times. The rearrangement uses TRBV20-1 and TRBJ1-1; D is ambiguous. This CDR3 is built from 13 residues. Trimming cost V 1 base and J 0 bases, with 6 bases left between them. Germline V gives CDR1 DFQATT, CDR2 SNEGSKA (reference sequence). In nucleotides, the CDR3 is TGCAGTGCTAGAGCTGTCCTGAACACTGAAGCTTTCTTT. It codes for CSARAVLNTEAFF.

This sequence joins TRBV20-1 and TRBJ1-1; tentative D call: TRBD1 (6 bases). The CDR3 has 11 residues. Germline V lookup: CDR1 DFQATT, CDR2 SNEGSKA (reference sequence). The CDR3 sequence: CTGQGGTEAFF. The CDR3 coding sequence is TGCACCGGGCAAGGGGGAACTGAAGCTTTCTTT.

This clonotype was detected only a few times. The rearrangement uses TRBV7-2 and TRBJ2-3, with D unclear. In germline, CDR1 is SGHTA, CDR2 FQGNSA. Deletions cut 0 bases from V and 3 bases from J, with 13 bases between. There are 16 residues in the CDR3. The CDR3 loop reads CASSLAFGPSTDTQYF. Here the CDR3 DNA reads TGTGCCAGCAGCTTAGCCTTCGGTCCGTCGACAGATACGCAGTATTTT.

V gene TRBV27 combines with J gene TRBJ2-1, with D perhaps assigned TRBD1 or TRBD2 (5 bases each). The V gene lost 6 bases and the J gene lost 10 bases, with 16 bases spanning the gap. This CDR3 comprises 13 residues. Germline V gives CDR1 MNHEY, CDR2 SMNVEV (reference sequence). This CDR3 reads CASRPGSLREQFF. CDR3 DNA sequence: TGTGCCAGCAGGCCAGGGAGTCTTAGGGAGCAGTTCTTC.

This clonotype has just a few counts. The chain is built from TRBV20-1 and TRBJ2-7, with unresolved D. This CDR3 contains 14 residues. Per the germline V gene, CDR1 is DFQATT and CDR2 is SNEGSKA (reference sequence). V was shortened by 6 bases and J by 7 bases, with 22 bases between the two germline ends. The CDR3: CSARKGPPSGEQYF. CDR3 nucleotides: TGCAGTGCCCGAAAGGGTCCCCCCTCTGGGGAGCAGTACTTC.

The CDR3 DNA is TGCGCCAGCAGCCAAGACGACAGGTTAAAAGAGACCCAGTACTTC. It yields the protein CASSQDDRLKETQYF. The chain uses TRBV4-1 and TRBJ2-5; D is possibly TRBD1 (6 bases). V gave up 0 bases and J gave up 3 bases, with 11 bases separating them. The CDR3 is 15 residues long. Germline V CDR1 and CDR2: MGHRA, YSYEKL.

This clonotype was observed once. CDR3 protein: CASSWSGSRETQYF. CDR3 in DNA: TGTGCCAGCAGTTGGTCGGGCTCGAGGGAGACCCAGTACTTC. This chain links TRBV28 with TRBJ2-5, with D unresolved. The CDR3 is 14 residues long. Trimming cost V 4 bases and J 5 bases, with 14 bases left between them. Germline V gives CDR1 MDHEN, CDR2 SYDVKM.

This chain connects TRBV12-3 or TRBV12-4 to TRBJ2-3; D may correspond to TRBD1 or TRBD2 (5 bases each). Trimming cost V 7 bases and J 1 base, with 12 bases left between them. This CDR3 is 14 amino acids long. DNA for the CDR3: TGTGCCAGCATCAATGGGGGAGGCACAGATACGCAGTATTTT. Its protein product is CASINGGGTDTQYF.

The CDR3 spells CASGFLAGRSDTQYF. CDR3 bases: TGTGCCAGCGGATTTCTAGCGGGAAGGTCAGATACGCAGTATTTT. The rearrangement uses TRBV7-2 and TRBJ2-3; 9 nucleotides align to TRBD2. From germline, CDR1 is SGHTA and CDR2 FQGNSA. This CDR3 has 15 amino acids. The trim removed 8 bases at V and 4 bases at J, leaving 10 bases unmatched.

The chain is built from TRBV20-1 and TRBJ2-5; 9 bases fit TRBD2. Germline-derived CDR1 and CDR2 are DFQATT and SNEGSKA (reference sequence). The V segment lost 1 base and the J segment 3 bases; nucleotides outside the gene matches: 3. The CDR3 runs 14 residues. The chain's CDR3 is CSARVAGEEETQYF. DNA for the CDR3: TGCAGTGCTAGAGTAGCGGGAGAGGAAGAGACCCAGTACTTC.

J is TRBJ2-1 and V is TRBV24-1; D gene uncertain. V gave up 0 bases and J gave up 5 bases, with 10 bases separating them. The germline V gene encodes CDR1 KGHDR and CDR2 SFDVKD. There are 15 residues in the CDR3. CDR3 nucleotide sequence: TGTGCCACCAGTGATTTGCATTCCGGAAACAATGAGCAGTTCTTC. Translating gives CATSDLHSGNNEQFF.

This clonotype was seen a few times. The chain joins TRBV20-1 to TRBJ1-1; no firm D call. Between the trimmed V and J ends, which lost 3 bases and 0 bases, there was a span of 14 bases. Germline V CDR1 and CDR2: DFQATT, SNEGSKA (reference sequence). The CDR3 covers 15 residues. In DNA, the CDR3 is TGCAGTGCTAGCCCCCGACTTTTTATGAACACTGAAGCTTTCTTT. Protein: CSASPRLFMNTEAFF.

The sample holds a few counts of this clonotype. The genes are TRBV9 and TRBJ2-7; D ambiguous. This CDR3 contains 14 residues. V shed 2 bases and J shed 7 bases, with 16 bases lying between them. In germline, CDR1 is SGDLS, CDR2 YYNGEE. This chain's CDR3 is CASSVRMGNREQYF. In DNA form, the CDR3 reads TGTGCCAGCAGCGTCAGGATGGGCAATCGGGAGCAGTACTTC.

The J gene is TRBJ1-1, the V gene TRBV19; 7 bases match TRBD1. The germline CDR1 and CDR2 sequences are LNHDA and SQIVND (reference sequence). This CDR3 has 14 amino acids. V lost 5 bases, J lost 7 bases, and 10 bases stayed unmatched. DNA for the CDR3: TGTGCCAGTAGTCCCGGAAGGGGGCAGGGTGAAGCTTTCTTT. Its protein is CASSPGRGQGEAFF.